The clone carrying this T cell receptor beta chain was detected only a few times. Donors were ostensibly healthy at sampling, although undocumented immune exposures were probable. This record belongs to a study of cytomegalovirus exposure and HLA in healthy donors. V was pared by 6 bases and J by 0 bases, with 6 bases of the junction left unmatched. CDR1 is MDHEN and CDR2 is SYDVKM in the germline V gene. This CDR3 is built from 15 residues. The PCR was carried out with 60 Vbeta primers and 13 Jbeta primers. TCRdb's copy holds only in-frame clones and misses some; the assay was immunoSEQ multiplex PCR. The table shows about 98,000 clones, with roughly 70% occurring only once.

This chain joins TRBV28 and TRBJ2-3; 7 bases are a match to TRBD1. The sequenced sample consisted of PBMCs. The sequence derives from a man aged 50-60 years in good health and CMV-seronegative. CDR3 nucleotide sequence: TGTGCCAGCAGAACCGGGACAGCAAGCACAGATACGCAGTATTTT. It codes for CASRTGTASTDTQYF.